The 24 T cell receptor beta chains reported below all come from one sample, sequenced in a study of post-analysis software for immune sequencing data. Regarding the study as a whole: Controls showed lower frequencies than patients for five TRBV segments, and TRBV5-6, TRBV5-1 and TRBV20-1 were among these.

Unique molecular identifiers had been added to the TCR beta cDNA libraries. MiXCR, applied by TCRdb to the PCR reads, yields one record per CDR3 protein. Among 350,000 to 450,000 distinct CDR3 sequences listed, less than 40% were seen once. For these receptors, no antigen is known. The sample comprised blood. All receptors derive from a girl aged 5-17 years with multiple sclerosis.

The chain employs TRBV7-9 and TRBJ2-5; TRBD1 agrees at 8 bases. The CDR3 runs 14 residues. With 3 bases clipped from V and 5 bases from J, the junction kept 5 bases outside the gene matches. From germline, CDR1 is SEHNR and CDR2 FQNEAQ (reference sequence). Written as DNA, the CDR3 is TGTGCCAGCAGCTTGGACAGGGCAGGGGAGACCCAGTACTTC. It translates to CASSLDRAGETQYF. Looking up the rest from reference TRBV7-9 and TRBJ2-5 gives the full variable domain: DTGVSQNPRHKITKRGQNVTFRCDPISEHNRLYWYRQTLGQGPEFLTYFQNEAQLEKSRLLSDRFSAERPKGSFSTLEIQRTEQGDSAMYLCASSLDRAGETQYFGPGTRLLVL.

This chain joins TRBV5-1 and TRBJ2-1; 8 bases match TRBD1. Germline V gene sequence: CDR1 SGHRS, CDR2 YFSETQ. Trimming at V came to 4 bases and at J to 10 bases, leaving 13 bases not matched to a gene. The CDR3 totals 15 residues. The CDR3 region is CASSPTGTGAYEQFF. The CDR3, as DNA: TGCGCCAGCAGCCCGACCGGGACAGGTGCCTACGAGCAGTTCTTC.

There are a few counts of this clonotype. The V and J genes are TRBV5-1 and TRBJ1-1; D might be TRBD1 (6 bases). The V and J ends lost 1 base and 5 bases respectively, with 12 bases between them. Germline-derived CDR1 and CDR2 are SGHRS and YFSETQ. This CDR3 spans 14 amino acids. CDR3 amino acids: CASSLNGGPTEAFF. Here the CDR3 DNA reads TGCGCCAGCAGCTTGAACGGGGGGCCAACTGAAGCTTTCTTT.

The V and J genes are TRBV5-1 and TRBJ2-5; tentatively, D is TRBD1 or TRBD2 (5 bases each). With 3 bases removed from V and 1 base from J, the gap between germline ends came to 10 bases. This CDR3 comprises 14 residues. Germline assignment: CDR1 SGHRS and CDR2 YFSETQ. CDR3: CASSWGRGQETQYF. The CDR3 bases are TGCGCCAGCAGCTGGGGCCGGGGCCAAGAGACCCAGTACTTC.

This clonotype was seen a few times. This rearrangement joins TRBV3-1 to TRBJ1-2, with TRBD1 identical over 7 bases. CDR3 length equals 14 residues. V trimming: 0 bases; J trimming: 8 bases; junction bases outside the gene matches: 6. Per the germline V gene, CDR1 is LGHDT and CDR2 is YNNKEL (reference sequence). CDR3 in DNA: TGTGCCAGCAGCCAAGACCGGGACAGATGGGGCTACACCTTC. Protein: CASSQDRDRWGYTF. Drawing the rest from reference TRBV3-1 and TRBJ1-2, the complete variable domain is DTAVSQTPKYLVTQMGNDKSIKCEQNLGHDTMYWYKQDSKKFLKIMFSYNNKELIINETVPNRFSPKSPDKAHLNLHINSLELGDSAVYFCASSQDRDRWGYTFGSGTRLTVV.

This clonotype was counted between two and nine times. The rearrangement joins TRBV24-1 to TRBJ2-1; 11 nucleotides match TRBD2. The CDR3 sequence is 19 residues long. The V and J ends lost 2 bases and 1 base, in that order; junction bases with no gene match: 9. CDR1 and CDR2 from the germline V gene are KGHDR and SFDVKD. In DNA form, the CDR3 reads TGTGCCACCAGTGATTCCTTAGCGGGGGGGCTCTGGTCCTACAATGAGCAGTTCTTC. Translation gives CATSDSLAGGLWSYNEQFF.

The V call is TRBV6-5, the J call TRBJ2-2, with a possible D match to TRBD1 (6 bases). CDR3 size: 16 residues. In germline, CDR1 is MNHEY, CDR2 SVGAGI. With 6 bases removed from V and 0 bases from J, the gap between germline ends came to 14 bases. In DNA form, the CDR3 reads TGTGCCAGCAGAAGGGAACAGGGCCCGAACACCGGGGAGCTGTTTTTT. Translation gives CASRREQGPNTGELFF.

For this clonotype: This may be a read error: a much more frequent sequence differs by one nucleotide. V usage is TRBV4-2 and J usage is TRBJ2-3; 9 bases map to TRBD1. The CDR3 is 18 amino acids. Germline V gene sequence: CDR1 LGHNA, CDR2 YNFKEQ. This chain's CDR3 is CTSSQFTVPGQGGDTQYF. In DNA form, the CDR3 reads TGTACCAGCAGCCAGTTTACAGTTCCGGGACAGGGAGGAGATACGCAGTATTTT.

The V and J genes are TRBV29-1 and TRBJ1-1, with 8 nucleotides matching TRBD1. The CDR3 runs to 13 residues. With V trimmed by 7 bases and J by 7 bases, 11 bases remained unmatched. CDR1 is SQVTM and CDR2 is ANQGSEA in the germline V gene. The CDR3 here is CSALQGARGEAFF. The CDR3 DNA follows: TGCAGCGCCCTCCAGGGGGCTAGGGGTGAAGCTTTCTTT. Looking up the rest from reference TRBV29-1 and TRBJ1-1 gives the full variable domain: SAVISQKPSRDICQRGTSLTIQCQVDSQVTMMFWYRQQPGQSLTLIATANQGSEATYESGFVIDKFPISRPNLTFSTLTVSNMSPEDSSIYLCSALQGARGEAFFGQGTRLTVV.

V and J are TRBV10-3 and TRBJ2-1, with TRBD2 matching over 13 bases. CDR1 and CDR2 (germline): ENHRY, SYGVKD. Germline trimming cut 8 bases from V and 8 bases from J; bases unmatched to any gene: 12. The CDR3 is 16 residues long. The CDR3 reads CAIARLTSGGADEQFF. The CDR3 bases are TGTGCCATCGCCCGCCTTACTAGCGGGGGGGCCGATGAGCAGTTCTTC.

The V call is TRBV6-2 or TRBV6-3, the J call TRBJ1-1; D unclear. The V and J ends lost 0 bases and 10 bases respectively, with 9 bases between them. CDR1 is MNHEY and CDR2 is SVGEGT in the germline V gene. The CDR3 consists of 12 residues. The CDR3 here is CASSYSGRAAFF. The CDR3 region has the DNA TGTGCCAGCAGTTACTCCGGGCGCGCAGCTTTCTTT.

Many counts were recorded for this clonotype. The rearrangement uses TRBV15 and TRBJ2-7; D is unclear. V was cut by 5 bases and J by 5 bases, with 10 bases left in between. Looked up from germline, CDR1 is LNHNV and CDR2 is YYDKDF (reference sequence). The CDR3 is made up of 12 amino acids. The CDR3 sequence: CATSGRRDEQYF. CDR3 in DNA: TGTGCCACCAGCGGGCGACGGGACGAGCAGTACTTC.

This clonotype was counted once. This CDR3 fails to terminate in the conserved phenylalanine or tryptophan, so it likely reflects a read error. V and J are TRBV29-1 and TRBJ1-2; D unclear. Deletions cut 3 bases from V and 1 base from J, with 15 bases between. This CDR3 is 15 amino acids long. Germline V lookup: CDR1 SQVTM, CDR2 ANQGSEA. This CDR3 is CSVEKGRVINYGYTL. For the CDR3, the DNA is TGCAGCGTTGAGAAGGGTAGAGTTATTAACTATGGCTACACCCTC.

CDR3 region: CASTKMKGSGANVLTF. CDR3 sequence (DNA): TGTGCCAGCACCAAAATGAAGGGGTCTGGGGCCAACGTCCTGACTTTC. This rearrangement joins TRBV12-3 or TRBV12-4 to TRBJ2-6; possibly TRBD1 for D (5 bases). Trimming removed 7 bases at V and 1 base at J, with 14 bases between. This CDR3 comprises 16 residues.

The chain links TRBV6-5 to TRBJ2-7; TRBD2 matches at 7 bases. The CDR3 length is 14 residues. Germline CDR1 is MNHEY and CDR2 is SVGAGI. Trimming at V came to 6 bases and at J to 0 bases, leaving 5 bases not matched to a gene. The CDR3: CASSQGGPSYEQYF. As DNA, the CDR3 is TGTGCCAGCAGCCAGGGAGGGCCCTCCTACGAGCAGTACTTC.

The chain uses TRBV29-1 and TRBJ1-1, with 7 positions matching TRBD1. The CDR3 is 12 residues long. Germline V gene data show CDR1 as SQVTM and CDR2 as ANQGSEA. V shed 6 bases, J shed 8 bases, and the junction held 9 bases outside the gene matches. The chain's CDR3 is CSVSPGTEEAFF. The CDR3 nucleotides read TGCAGCGTGTCGCCCGGGACAGAAGAAGCTTTCTTT. Together with reference TRBV29-1 and TRBJ1-1, the CDR3 gives the full variable domain: SAVISQKPSRDICQRGTSLTIQCQVDSQVTMMFWYRQQPGQSLTLIATANQGSEATYESGFVIDKFPISRPNLTFSTLTVSNMSPEDSSIYLCSVSPGTEEAFFGQGTRLTVV.

The chain links TRBV12-3 or TRBV12-4 to TRBJ1-5; no clear D gene. The CDR3 extends over 20 amino acids. Deletions cut 2 bases from V and 0 bases from J, with 23 bases between. The CDR3 region is CASSLKGFGRSLSSNQPQHF. The DNA for the CDR3 is TGTGCCAGCAGTTTAAAAGGGTTCGGGAGGAGCCTATCTAGCAATCAGCCCCAGCATTTT.

A remark on this clonotype: One base away lies a much larger clone, so this may be a sequencing read error. This chain uses TRBV6-2 or TRBV6-3 with TRBJ2-5; 8 bases map to TRBD1. The CDR3 runs 15 residues. Germline V gene data show CDR1 as MNHEY and CDR2 as SVGEGT. Written as DNA, the CDR3 is TGTGCCCGCAGTGGGACAGGAATATACCAAGAGACCCAGTACTTC. Protein sequence: CARSGTGIYQETQYF.

J is TRBJ2-7 and V is TRBV6-1; 7 nucleotides agree with TRBD2. The V segment lost 6 bases and the J segment 2 bases; nucleotides outside the gene matches: 16. Germline CDR1 and CDR2: MNHNS and SASEGT. This CDR3 has 17 amino acids. The CDR3 here is CASSPQLGAGETYEQYF. DNA for the CDR3: TGTGCCAGCAGCCCCCAACTCGGGGCGGGGGAGACCTACGAGCAGTACTTC.

This clonotype appeared a few times. The CDR3 here is CSVEELQGAGEQYF. DNA of the CDR3: TGCAGCGTTGAAGAGTTACAGGGGGCCGGCGAGCAGTACTTC. This sequence joins TRBV29-1 and TRBJ2-7; 9 nucleotides match TRBD1. The V and J ends lost 0 bases and 6 bases, in that order; junction bases with no gene match: 6. Germline CDR1 reads SQVTM; CDR2 reads ANQGSEA. This CDR3 has 14 residues.

V and J are TRBV20-1 and TRBJ2-1; TRBD2 matches at 8 bases. The V gene's germline CDR1 is DFQATT and CDR2 SNEGSKA (reference sequence). CDR3 length: 16 amino acids. The V gene end was trimmed by 0 bases and the J gene end by 2 bases; junction bases not matched to a gene: 6. The CDR3 protein is CSARDIAGGAYNEQFF. The CDR3 region has the DNA TGCAGTGCTAGAGATATAGCCGGGGGGGCCTACAATGAGCAGTTCTTC.

V usage is TRBV2 and J usage is TRBJ2-2; D is possibly TRBD1 (5 bases). Germline V gene sequence: CDR1 SNHLY, CDR2 FYNNEI. The CDR3 sequence is 14 residues long. V shed 4 bases and J shed 5 bases, with 11 bases lying between them. CDR3: CASSARVRTGELFF. The CDR3 bases are TGTGCCAGCAGTGCCAGGGTGCGGACCGGGGAGCTGTTTTTT. Full variable domain (missing parts from reference TRBV2 and TRBJ2-2): EPEVTQTPSHQVTQMGQEVILRCVPISNHLYFYWYRQILGQKVEFLVSFYNNEISEKSEIFDDQFSVERPDGSNFTLKIRSTKLEDSAMYFCASSARVRTGELFFGEGSRLTVL.

The V gene is TRBV6-2 or TRBV6-3, the J gene TRBJ2-3; 10 nucleotides agree with TRBD2. The CDR3 has 14 amino acids. The germline V gene encodes CDR1 MNHEY and CDR2 SVGEGT. V gave up 6 bases and J gave up 2 bases; unmatched junction bases: 2. The CDR3 region has the DNA TGTGCCAGCAGAGGACTAGCGGACACAGATACGCAGTATTTT. Translated: CASRGLADTDTQYF.

The chain uses TRBV20-1 and TRBJ2-1, with D unclear. CDR1 DFQATT and CDR2 SNEGSKA come from the germline V gene (reference sequence). V shed 1 base and J shed 7 bases, with 5 bases lying between them. The CDR3 is 11 amino acids. The CDR3 coding sequence is TGCAGTGCTAGAGTGGGAAATGAGCAGTTCTTC. Residues: CSARVGNEQFF.